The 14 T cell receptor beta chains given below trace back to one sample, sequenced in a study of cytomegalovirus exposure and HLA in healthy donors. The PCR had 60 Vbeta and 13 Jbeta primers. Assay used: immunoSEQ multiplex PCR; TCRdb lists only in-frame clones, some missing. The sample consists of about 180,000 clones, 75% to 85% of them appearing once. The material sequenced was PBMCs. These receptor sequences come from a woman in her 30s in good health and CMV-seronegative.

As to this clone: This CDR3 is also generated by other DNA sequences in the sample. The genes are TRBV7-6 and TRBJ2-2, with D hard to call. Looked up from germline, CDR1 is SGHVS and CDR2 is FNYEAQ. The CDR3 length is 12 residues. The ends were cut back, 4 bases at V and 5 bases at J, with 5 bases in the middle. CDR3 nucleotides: TGTGCCAGCAGCTCGAGGACCGGGGAGCTGTTTTTT. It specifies CASSSRTGELFF.

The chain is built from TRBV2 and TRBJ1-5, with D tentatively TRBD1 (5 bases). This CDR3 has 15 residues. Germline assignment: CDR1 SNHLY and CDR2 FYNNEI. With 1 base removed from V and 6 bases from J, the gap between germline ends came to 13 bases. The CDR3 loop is CASSEGGQGTQPQHF. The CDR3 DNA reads TGTGCCAGCAGTGAAGGAGGCCAGGGAACTCAGCCCCAGCATTTT.

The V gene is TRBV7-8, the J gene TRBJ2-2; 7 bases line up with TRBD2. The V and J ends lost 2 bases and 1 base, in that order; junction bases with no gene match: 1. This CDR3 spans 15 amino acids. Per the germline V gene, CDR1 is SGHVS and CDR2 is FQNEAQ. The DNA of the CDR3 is TGTGCCAGCAGCTTATGGGGGGGGAACACCGGGGAGCTGTTTTTT. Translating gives CASSLWGGNTGELFF.

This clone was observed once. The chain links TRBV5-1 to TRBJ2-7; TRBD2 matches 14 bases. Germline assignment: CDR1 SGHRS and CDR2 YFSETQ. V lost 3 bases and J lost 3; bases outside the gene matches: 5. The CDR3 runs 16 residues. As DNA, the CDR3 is TGCGCCAGCAGCTACTCCGGGACTAGCGGGAGCTACGAGCAGTACTTC. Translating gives CASSYSGTSGSYEQYF.

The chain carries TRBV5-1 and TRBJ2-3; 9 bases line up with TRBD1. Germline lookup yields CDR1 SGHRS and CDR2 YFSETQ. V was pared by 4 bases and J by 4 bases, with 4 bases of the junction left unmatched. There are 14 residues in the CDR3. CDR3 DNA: TGCGCCAGCAGCATGGGACAGGGATCAGATACGCAGTATTTT. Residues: CASSMGQGSDTQYF.

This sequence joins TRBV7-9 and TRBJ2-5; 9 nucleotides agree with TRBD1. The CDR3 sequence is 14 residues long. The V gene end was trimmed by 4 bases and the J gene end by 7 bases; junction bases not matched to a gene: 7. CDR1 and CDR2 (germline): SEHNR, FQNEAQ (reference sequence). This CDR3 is CASSSDRGLGTQYF. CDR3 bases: TGTGCCAGCAGCTCGGACAGGGGTCTAGGGACCCAGTACTTC.

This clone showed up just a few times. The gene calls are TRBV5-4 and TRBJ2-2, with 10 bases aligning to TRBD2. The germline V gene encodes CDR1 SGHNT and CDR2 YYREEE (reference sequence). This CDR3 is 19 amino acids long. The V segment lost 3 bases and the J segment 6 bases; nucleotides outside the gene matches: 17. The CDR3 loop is CASSYAGTSAKTRAGELFF. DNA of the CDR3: TGTGCCAGCAGCTACGCCGGGACTAGCGCCAAGACAAGGGCCGGGGAGCTGTTTTTT.

The CDR3 DNA follows: TGTGCCAGCCGGCGGGATAGCAATCAGCCCCAGCATTTT. This codes for CASRRDSNQPQHF. This rearrangement joins TRBV2 to TRBJ1-5; D unresolved. Per the germline V gene, CDR1 is SNHLY and CDR2 is FYNNEI. V lost 8 bases and J 0 bases, leaving 8 bases between the germline ends. The CDR3 runs to 13 residues.

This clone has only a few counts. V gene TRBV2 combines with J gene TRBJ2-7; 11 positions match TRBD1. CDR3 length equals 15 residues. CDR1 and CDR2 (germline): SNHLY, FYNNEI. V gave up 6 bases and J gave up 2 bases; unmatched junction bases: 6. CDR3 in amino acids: CASSWDRGATYEQYF. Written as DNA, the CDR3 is TGTGCCAGCAGCTGGGACAGGGGGGCCACCTACGAGCAGTACTTC.

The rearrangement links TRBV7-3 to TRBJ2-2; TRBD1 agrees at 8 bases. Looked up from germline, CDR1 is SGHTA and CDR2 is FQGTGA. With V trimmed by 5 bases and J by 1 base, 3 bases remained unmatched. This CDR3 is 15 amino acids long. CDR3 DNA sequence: TGTGCCAGCAGCCCGGGACAGGTGAACACCGGGGAGCTGTTTTTT. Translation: CASSPGQVNTGELFF.

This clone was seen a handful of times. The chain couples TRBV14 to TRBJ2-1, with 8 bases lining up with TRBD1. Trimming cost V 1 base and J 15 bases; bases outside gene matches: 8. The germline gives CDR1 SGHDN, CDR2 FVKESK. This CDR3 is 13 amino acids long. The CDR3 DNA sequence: TGTGCCAGCAGCCAAGGGTTGGACGGACAGGGGTTCTTC. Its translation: CASSQGLDGQGFF.

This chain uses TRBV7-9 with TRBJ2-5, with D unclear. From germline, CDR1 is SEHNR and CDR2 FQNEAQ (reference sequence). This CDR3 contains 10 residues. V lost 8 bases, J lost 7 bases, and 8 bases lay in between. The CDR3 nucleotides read TGTGCCAGCTCGGGTCGGACCCAGTACTTC. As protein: CASSGRTQYF.

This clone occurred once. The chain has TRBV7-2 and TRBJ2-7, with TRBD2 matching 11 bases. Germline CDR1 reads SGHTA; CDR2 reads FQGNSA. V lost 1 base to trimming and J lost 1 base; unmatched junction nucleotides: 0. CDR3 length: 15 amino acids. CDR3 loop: CASSLGTSGSYEQYF. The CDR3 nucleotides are TGTGCCAGCAGCTTAGGGACTAGCGGGTCCTACGAGCAGTACTTC. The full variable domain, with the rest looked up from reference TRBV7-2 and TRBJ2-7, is GAGVSQSPSNKVTEKGKDVELRCDPISGHTALYWYRQSLGQGLEFLIYFQGNSAPDKSGLPSDRFSAERTGGSVSTLTIQRTQQEDSAVYLCASSLGTSGSYEQYFGPGTRLTVT.

The CDR3 loop is CASSPQGVSYEQYF. The DNA of the CDR3 is TGTGCCAGCTCACCACAGGGGGTTTCCTACGAGCAGTACTTC. The chain uses TRBV18 and TRBJ2-7; tentative D call: TRBD1 (6 bases). CDR3 length: 14 residues. Germline CDR1 KGHSH, CDR2 LQKENI. Trimming shortened V by 1 base and J by 1 base, and 8 bases separated the two germline ends.